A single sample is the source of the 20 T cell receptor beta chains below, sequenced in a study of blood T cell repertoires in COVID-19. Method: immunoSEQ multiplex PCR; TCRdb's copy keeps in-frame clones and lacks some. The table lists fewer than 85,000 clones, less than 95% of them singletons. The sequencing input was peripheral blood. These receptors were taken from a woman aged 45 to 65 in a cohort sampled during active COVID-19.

The CDR3 DNA reads as TGTGCCAGTAGTATTGAGCGGGCAGCAGATACGCAGTATTTT. Translating it yields CASSIERAADTQYF. The chain joins TRBV19 to TRBJ2-3, with a tentative D call TRBD2 (6 bases). Germline V lookup: CDR1 LNHDA, CDR2 SQIVND (reference sequence). The CDR3 totals 14 residues. V was clipped by 3 bases and J by 4 bases, with 11 bases between them.

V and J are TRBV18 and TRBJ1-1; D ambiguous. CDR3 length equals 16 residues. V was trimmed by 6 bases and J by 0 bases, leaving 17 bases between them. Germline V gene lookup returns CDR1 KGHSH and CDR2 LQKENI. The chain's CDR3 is CASSTTDQSVNTEAFF. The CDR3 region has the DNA TGTGCCAGCTCGACTACGGACCAGAGCGTGAACACTGAAGCTTTCTTT.

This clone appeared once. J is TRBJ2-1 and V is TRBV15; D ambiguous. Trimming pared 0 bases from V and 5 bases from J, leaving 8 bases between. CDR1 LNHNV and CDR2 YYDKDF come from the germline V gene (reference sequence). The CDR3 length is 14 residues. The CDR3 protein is CATSRDRTHNEQFF. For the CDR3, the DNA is TGTGCCACCAGCAGAGATAGAACTCACAATGAGCAGTTCTTC.

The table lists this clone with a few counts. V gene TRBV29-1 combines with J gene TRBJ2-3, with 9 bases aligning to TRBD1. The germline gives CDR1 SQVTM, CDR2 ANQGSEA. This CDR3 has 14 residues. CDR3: CSLTGGGRTDTQYF. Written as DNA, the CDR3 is TGCAGTTTAACAGGGGGCGGTAGAACAGATACGCAGTATTTT.

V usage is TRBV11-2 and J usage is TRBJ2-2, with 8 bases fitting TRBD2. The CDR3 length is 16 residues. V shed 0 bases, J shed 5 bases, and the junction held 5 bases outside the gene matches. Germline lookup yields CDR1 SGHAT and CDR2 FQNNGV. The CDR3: CASSLEAGALTGELFF. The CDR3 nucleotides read TGTGCCAGCAGCTTAGAAGCGGGAGCGTTAACCGGGGAGCTGTTTTTT.

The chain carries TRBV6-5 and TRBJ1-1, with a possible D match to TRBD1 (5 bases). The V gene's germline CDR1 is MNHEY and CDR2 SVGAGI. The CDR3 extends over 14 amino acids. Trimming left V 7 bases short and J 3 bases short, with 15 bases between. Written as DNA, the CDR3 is TGTGCCAGCACCTCCGGGCGGGGGTACACTGAAGCTTTCTTT. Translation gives CASTSGRGYTEAFF.

As DNA, the CDR3 is TGCGCCAGCAGCCCCTCGACAGGGTCCTATCAGCCCCAGCATTTT. It specifies CASSPSTGSYQPQHF. V gene TRBV5-1 combines with J gene TRBJ1-5; TRBD1 matches 7 bases. The CDR3 is 15 amino acids. The trim removed 4 bases at V and 5 bases at J, leaving 9 bases unmatched. Germline values: CDR1 SGHRS, CDR2 YFSETQ. The full variable domain, completed using reference TRBV5-1 and TRBJ1-5, is KAGVTQTPRYLIKTRGQQVTLSCSPISGHRSVSWYQQTPGQGLQFLFEYFSETQRNKGNFPGRFSGRQFSNSRSEMNVSTLELGDSALYLCASSPSTGSYQPQHFGDGTRLSIL.

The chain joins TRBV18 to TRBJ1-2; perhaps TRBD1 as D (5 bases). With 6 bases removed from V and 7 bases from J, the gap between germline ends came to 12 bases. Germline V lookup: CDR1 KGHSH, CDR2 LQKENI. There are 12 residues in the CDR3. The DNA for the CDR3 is TGTGCCAGCTCGCGGGACGCCTCTGGCTACACCTTC. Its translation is CASSRDASGYTF.

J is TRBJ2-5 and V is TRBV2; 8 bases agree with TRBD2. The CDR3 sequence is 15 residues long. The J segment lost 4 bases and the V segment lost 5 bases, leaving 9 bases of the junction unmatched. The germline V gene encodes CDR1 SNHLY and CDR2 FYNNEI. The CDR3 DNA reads TGTGCCAGCAGTCCGCCGGGACTAGGGCGAGAGACCCAGTACTTC. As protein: CASSPPGLGRETQYF. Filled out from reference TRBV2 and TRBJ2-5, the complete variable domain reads EPEVTQTPSHQVTQMGQEVILRCVPISNHLYFYWYRQILGQKVEFLVSFYNNEISEKSEIFDDQFSVERPDGSNFTLKIRSTKLEDSAMYFCASSPPGLGRETQYFGPGTRLLVL.

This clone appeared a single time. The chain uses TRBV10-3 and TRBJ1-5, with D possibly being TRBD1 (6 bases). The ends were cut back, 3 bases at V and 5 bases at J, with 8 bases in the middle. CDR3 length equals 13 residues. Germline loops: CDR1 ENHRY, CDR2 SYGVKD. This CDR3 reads CAISDRGDQPQHF. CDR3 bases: TGTGCCATCAGTGACAGGGGTGATCAGCCCCAGCATTTT.

As DNA, the CDR3 is TGTGCCAGCAGCTTAAGCGCTACTAGCACAGATACGCAGTATTTT. Amino acids: CASSLSATSTDTQYF. The chain links TRBV7-3 to TRBJ2-3; D not certain. The germline gives CDR1 SGHTA, CDR2 FQGTGA. The CDR3 totals 15 residues. Trimming removed 1 base from V and 0 bases from J, with 8 bases in between.

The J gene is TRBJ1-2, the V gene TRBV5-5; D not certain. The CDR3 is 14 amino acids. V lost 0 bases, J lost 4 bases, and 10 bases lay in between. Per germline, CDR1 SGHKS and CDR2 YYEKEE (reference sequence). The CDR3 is CASSLGRQTYGYTF. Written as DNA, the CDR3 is TGTGCCAGCAGCTTGGGGCGGCAGACCTATGGCTACACCTTC.

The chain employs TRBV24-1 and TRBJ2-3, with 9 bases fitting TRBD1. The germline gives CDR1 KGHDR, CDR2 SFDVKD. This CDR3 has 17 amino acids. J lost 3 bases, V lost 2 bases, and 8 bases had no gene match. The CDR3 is CATSDYTGGGRTDTQYF. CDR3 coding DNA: TGTGCCACCAGTGATTATACAGGGGGCGGAAGGACAGATACGCAGTATTTT.

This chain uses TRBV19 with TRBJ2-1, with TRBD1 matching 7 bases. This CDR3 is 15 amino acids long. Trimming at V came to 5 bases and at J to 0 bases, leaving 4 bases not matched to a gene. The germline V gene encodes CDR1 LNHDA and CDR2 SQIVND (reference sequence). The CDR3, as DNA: TGTGCCAGTAGTGACAGGGTGAGCTCCTACAATGAGCAGTTCTTC. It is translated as CASSDRVSSYNEQFF.

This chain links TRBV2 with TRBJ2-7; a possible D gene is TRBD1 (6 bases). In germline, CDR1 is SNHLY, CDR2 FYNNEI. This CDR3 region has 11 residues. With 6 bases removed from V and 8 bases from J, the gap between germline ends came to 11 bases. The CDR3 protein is CASSLGGQQYF. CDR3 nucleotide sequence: TGTGCCAGCAGCCTAGGGGGTCAGCAGTACTTC.

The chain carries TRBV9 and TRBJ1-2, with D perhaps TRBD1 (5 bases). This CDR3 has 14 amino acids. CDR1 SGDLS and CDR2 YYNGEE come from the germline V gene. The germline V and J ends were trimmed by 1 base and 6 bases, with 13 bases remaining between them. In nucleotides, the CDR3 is TGTGCCAGCAGCGTAACGGGGGGGTATGATGGCTACACCTTC. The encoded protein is CASSVTGGYDGYTF.

The CDR3: CTSSLAGGPNEQFF. The CDR3 DNA is TGCACCAGCAGCCTGGCGGGAGGTCCGAATGAGCAGTTCTTC. This chain uses TRBV1 with TRBJ2-1; the tabulated D call, TRBD2, remains unverified against the DNA. TRBV1 is annotated as a pseudogene. This CDR3 has 14 amino acids.

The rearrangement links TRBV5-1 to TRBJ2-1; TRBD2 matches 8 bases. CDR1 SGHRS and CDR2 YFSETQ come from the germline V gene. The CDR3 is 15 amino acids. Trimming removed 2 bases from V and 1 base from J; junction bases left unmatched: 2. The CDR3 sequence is CASSFTSGSYNEQFF. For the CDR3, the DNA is TGCGCCAGCAGCTTTACTAGCGGTTCCTACAATGAGCAGTTCTTC.

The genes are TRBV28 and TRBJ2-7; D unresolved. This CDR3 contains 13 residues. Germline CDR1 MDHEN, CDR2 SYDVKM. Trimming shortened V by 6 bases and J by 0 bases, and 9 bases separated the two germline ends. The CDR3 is CASRPDSSYEQYF. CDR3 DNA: TGTGCCAGCAGACCCGACTCCTCCTACGAGCAGTACTTC.

The CDR3 DNA follows: TGTGCCAGCAGCGCTGAGGGGAGGCGGGATGGCTACACCTTC. Protein product: CASSAEGRRDGYTF. The rearrangement uses TRBV9 and TRBJ1-2; perhaps TRBD1 as D (5 bases). The CDR3 has 14 amino acids. Germline V gene data show CDR1 as SGDLS and CDR2 as YYNGEE. Trimming took off 3 bases at V and 6 bases at J, with 15 bases between the two ends.